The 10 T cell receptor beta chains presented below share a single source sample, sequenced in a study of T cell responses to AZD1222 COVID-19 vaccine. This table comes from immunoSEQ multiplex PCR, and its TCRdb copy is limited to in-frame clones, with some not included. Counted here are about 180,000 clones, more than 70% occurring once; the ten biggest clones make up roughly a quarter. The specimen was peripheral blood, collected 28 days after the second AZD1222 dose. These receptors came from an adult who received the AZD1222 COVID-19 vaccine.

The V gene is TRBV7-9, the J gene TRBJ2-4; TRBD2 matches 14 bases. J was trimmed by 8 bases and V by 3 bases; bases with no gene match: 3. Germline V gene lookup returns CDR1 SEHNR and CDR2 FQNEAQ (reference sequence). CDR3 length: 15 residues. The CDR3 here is CASSLGLAGADIQYF. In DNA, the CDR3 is TGTGCCAGCAGCTTGGGACTAGCGGGAGCGGACATTCAGTACTTC.

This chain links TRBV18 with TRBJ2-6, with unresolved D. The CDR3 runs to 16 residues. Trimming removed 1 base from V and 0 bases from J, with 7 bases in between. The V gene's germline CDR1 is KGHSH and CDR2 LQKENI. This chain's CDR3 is CASSPLESSGANVLTF. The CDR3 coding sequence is TGTGCCAGCTCACCACTGGAGAGCTCTGGGGCCAACGTCCTGACTTTC.

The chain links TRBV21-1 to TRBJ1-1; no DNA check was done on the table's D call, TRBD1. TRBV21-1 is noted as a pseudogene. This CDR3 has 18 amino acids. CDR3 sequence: CASSPNKPPGQRNTEAFF. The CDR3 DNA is TGTGCCAGCAGCCCAAATAAACCACCGGGACAGAGGAACACTGAAGCTTTCTTT.

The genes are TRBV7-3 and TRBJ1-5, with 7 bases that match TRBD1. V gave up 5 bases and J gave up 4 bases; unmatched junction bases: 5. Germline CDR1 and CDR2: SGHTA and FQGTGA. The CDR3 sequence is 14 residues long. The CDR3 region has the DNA TGTGCCAGCAGCCTCCAGGGGGGGAATCAGCCCCAGCATTTT. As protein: CASSLQGGNQPQHF. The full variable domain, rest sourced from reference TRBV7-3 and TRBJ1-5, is GAGVSQTPSNKVTEKGKYVELRCDPISGHTALYWYRQSLGQGPEFLIYFQGTGAADDSGLPNDRFFAVRPEGSVSTLKIQRTERGDSAVYLCASSLQGGNQPQHFGDGTRLSIL.

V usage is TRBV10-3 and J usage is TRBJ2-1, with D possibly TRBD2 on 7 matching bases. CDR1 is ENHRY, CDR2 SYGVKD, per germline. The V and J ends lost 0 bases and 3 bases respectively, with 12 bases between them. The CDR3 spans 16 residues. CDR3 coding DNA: TGTGCCATCAGTGAGTCGGGGGGGGCATTCTACAATGAGCAGTTCTTC. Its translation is CAISESGGAFYNEQFF.

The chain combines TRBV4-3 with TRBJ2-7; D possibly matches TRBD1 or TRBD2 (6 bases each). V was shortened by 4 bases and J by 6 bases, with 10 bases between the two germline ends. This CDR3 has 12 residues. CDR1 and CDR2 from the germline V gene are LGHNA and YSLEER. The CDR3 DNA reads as TGCGCCAGCAGCCTAGGGGGGTCCGAGCAGTACTTC. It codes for CASSLGGSEQYF.

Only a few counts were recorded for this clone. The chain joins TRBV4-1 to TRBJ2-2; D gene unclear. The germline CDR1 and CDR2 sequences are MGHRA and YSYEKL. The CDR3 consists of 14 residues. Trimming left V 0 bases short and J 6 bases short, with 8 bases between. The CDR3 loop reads CASSQDRVPGELFF. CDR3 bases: TGCGCCAGCAGCCAAGATCGTGTCCCCGGGGAGCTGTTTTTT.

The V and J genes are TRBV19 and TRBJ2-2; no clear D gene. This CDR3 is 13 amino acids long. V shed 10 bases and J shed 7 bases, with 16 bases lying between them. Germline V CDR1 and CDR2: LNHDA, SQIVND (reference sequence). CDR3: CATQPSVVGELFF. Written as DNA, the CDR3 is TGTGCCACCCAACCCTCTGTGGTCGGGGAGCTGTTTTTT.

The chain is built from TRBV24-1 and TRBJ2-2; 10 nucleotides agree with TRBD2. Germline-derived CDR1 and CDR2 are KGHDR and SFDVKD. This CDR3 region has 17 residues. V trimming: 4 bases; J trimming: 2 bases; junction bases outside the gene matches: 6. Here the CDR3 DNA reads TGTGCCACCAGTGACCCATCTAGCGGGAGTAACACCGGGGAGCTGTTTTTT. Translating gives CATSDPSSGSNTGELFF.

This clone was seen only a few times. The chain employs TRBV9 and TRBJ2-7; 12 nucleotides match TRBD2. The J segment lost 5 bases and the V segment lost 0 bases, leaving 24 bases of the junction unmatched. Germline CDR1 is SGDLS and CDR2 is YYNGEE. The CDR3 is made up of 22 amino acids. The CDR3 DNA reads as TGTGCCAGCAGCGTAGGCCTTTGGACAGGGGCCCACCGGACTAGCGGGATCAACGAGCAGTACTTC. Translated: CASSVGLWTGAHRTSGINEQYF.